This TCR beta chain was found in a study of OX40 agonist ivuxolimab in advanced cancers. Study-level findings and limits: At doses 0.1 to 3.0 mg/kg, CD4+ and CD8+ clones expanded.

Some clones are missing from TCRdb's copy, which holds only in-frame ones; the method was immunoSEQ multiplex PCR. The top ten hold approximately 7.3% of the sample, which has about 50,000 clones, about 81% seen once. From germline, CDR1 is MNHEY and CDR2 SVGAGI. Trimming removed 5 bases at V and 4 bases at J, with 16 bases between. The CDR3 is 15 amino acids. This clone was picked up one time. Antigen specificity is unknown. This TCR was recovered from an adult with an advanced solid tumor such as melanoma, head and neck, liver or kidney cancer. The sample here was CD4+ or CD8+ T cells sorted from blood, taken in a trial of the OX40 agonist ivuxolimab. V gene TRBV6-5 combines with J gene TRBJ2-3, with D perhaps TRBD2 (7 bases). The CDR3 spells CASSPLGGHADTQYF. For the CDR3, the DNA is TGTGCCAGCAGTCCCCTCGGGGGGCACGCAGATACGCAGTATTTT.